This T cell receptor beta chain originates from a study of blood T cells in healthy people across ages. Study outcomes and limitations: Per million T cells, TCR beta diversity dropped roughly linearly as age increased.

As for this clonotype: Its antigen is as yet unknown.

The ends were cut back, 4 bases at V and 6 bases at J, with 8 bases in the middle. The CDR3 length is 11 residues. Germline CDR1 and CDR2: SGHRS and YFSETQ. For the second PCR, which ran for 7 to 11 cycles, a sample-barcoded 5' primer and a J-beta primer mix were used. TCRdb processed the 5' RACE reads anew with MiXCR; each CDR3 protein has one entry. The sample consists of nearly 800,000 distinct CDR3 sequences, 25% of them appearing once. These records were also assigned to another study, of T cells of mothers and their children.

Input material: blood. The chain links TRBV5-1 to TRBJ2-7; the D gene could be TRBD1 or TRBD2 (5 bases each). This sequence was found in a boy under 18 in good health. The CDR3 sequence: CASSNGGEQYF. DNA of the CDR3: TGCGCCAGCAGCAATGGGGGCGAGCAGTACTTC.